This TCR beta chain was documented in a study of Ad26.COV2.S vaccination and SARS-CoV-2 variants. Treatment: roughly 18 received Ad26.COV2.S at low or high dose, single or two shots; a few received placebo; per-sample allocation not given. It was on day 63 after the first vaccine or placebo injection that samples were taken. The individual, an adult aged 18-55 years, was a donor in Boston. In the vaccine, an Ad26 vector expressed the SARS-CoV-2 spike of the Wuhan strain. Study conclusions and caveats: Researchers reported similar non-spike TCR breadth in vaccine and placebo recipients.

The CDR3 sequence is 14 residues long. V gave up 4 bases and J gave up 6 bases; unmatched junction bases: 5. CDR1 is SGHDN, CDR2 FVKESK, per germline. In regard to this clone: Antigen: not known.

TCRdb's table, derived via immunoSEQ multiplex PCR, lists solely in-frame clones and lacks some. This sample has roughly 420,000 clones; more than 75% occur once, and the top ten carry less than 4%. The receptor was derived from a person aged 18-60 years who received the Ad26.COV2.S COVID-19 vaccine or a placebo. Sequencing was performed on peripheral blood, taken in a trial of Ad26.COV2.S vaccine versus placebo. The chain links TRBV14 to TRBJ2-2, with 7 bases identical to TRBD1. As DNA, the CDR3 is TGTGCCAGCAGCCGTAACAGGGGCTCCGGGGAGCTGTTTTTT. It translates to CASSRNRGSGELFF.